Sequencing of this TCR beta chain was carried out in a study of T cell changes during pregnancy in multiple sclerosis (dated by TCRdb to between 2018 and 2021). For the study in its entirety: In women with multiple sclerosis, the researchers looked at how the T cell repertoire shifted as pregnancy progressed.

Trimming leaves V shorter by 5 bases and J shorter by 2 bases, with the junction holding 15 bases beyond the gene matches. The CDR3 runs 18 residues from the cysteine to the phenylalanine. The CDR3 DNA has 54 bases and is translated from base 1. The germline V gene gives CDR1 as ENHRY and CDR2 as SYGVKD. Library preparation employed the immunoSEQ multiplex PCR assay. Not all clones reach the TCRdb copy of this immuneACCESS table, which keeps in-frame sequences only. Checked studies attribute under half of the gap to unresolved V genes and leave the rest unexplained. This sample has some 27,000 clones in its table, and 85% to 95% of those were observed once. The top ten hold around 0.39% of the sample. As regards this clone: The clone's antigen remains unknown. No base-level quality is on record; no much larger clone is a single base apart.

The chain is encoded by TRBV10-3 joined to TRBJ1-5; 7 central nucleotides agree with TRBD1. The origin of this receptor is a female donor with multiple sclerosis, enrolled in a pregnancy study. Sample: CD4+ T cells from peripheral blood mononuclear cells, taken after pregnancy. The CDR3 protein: CAISTNRGSNRGNQPQHF. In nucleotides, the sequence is TGTGCCATCAGTACAAACAGGGGATCTAACAGGGGCAATCAGCCCCAGCATTTT.